The rows below give T cell receptor beta chains drawn from one sample of a study of T cells after somatic rescue of genetic block. Data came from immunoSEQ multiplex PCR; TCRdb stores just in-frame clones and leaves some out. The sample lists about 9,100 clones, around 69% occurring once. Source material: peripheral blood mononuclear cells (PBMCs). The receptors here all came from a boy between 10 and 17 years old. The CDR3 runs from the conserved cysteine through the conserved F or W. A D gene is named only where the DNA matches it firmly. Clone size, where shown, is once, few, many, or a class for clones that have expanded.

V gene,clone size,J gene,D gene,CDR3 protein,CDR3 DNA
TRBV27,.,TRBJ2-1,.,CGSGGDYNEQFF,TGTGGGTCAGGCGGAGACTACAATGAGCAGTTCTTC
TRBV5-1,.,TRBJ2-7,TRBD1,CASSVRDRGYEQYF,TGCGCCAGCAGCGTAAGGGACAGGGGCTACGAGCAGTACTTC
TRBV7-6,.,TRBJ2-2,TRBD1,CASSLGRGQRTGELFF,TGTGCCAGCAGCCTCGGCAGGGGGCAAAGAACCGGGGAGCTGTTTTTT
TRBV4-2,.,TRBJ2-3,TRBD2,CASSPLGLAGDTDTQYF,TGTGCCAGCAGCCCCCTAGGACTAGCGGGGGACACAGATACGCAGTATTTT
TRBV18,once,TRBJ1-1,.,CASSMGSEAFF,TGTGCCAGCTCAATGGGCAGTGAAGCTTTCTTT
TRBV6-5,.,TRBJ2-7,.,CASSYREGRYEQYF,TGTGCCAGCAGTTACCGGGAAGGTCGTTACGAGCAGTACTTC
TRBV2,once,TRBJ2-7,.,CASSVGRSYEQYF,TGTGCCAGCAGTGTGGGCAGATCCTACGAGCAGTACTTC
TRBV27,.,TRBJ2-7,TRBD1,CASSMSQQGVAYEQYF,TGTGCCAGCTCCATGTCCCAACAGGGGGTTGCCTACGAGCAGTACTTC
TRBV6-6,.,TRBJ2-7,.,CASSPFYGRPSYEQYF,TGTGCCAGCAGTCCCTTCTACGGCAGGCCGAGCTACGAGCAGTACTTC
TRBV5-1,.,TRBJ2-7,TRBD1,CASSFDWTGPYEQYF,TGCGCCAGCAGCTTCGACTGGACAGGGCCCTACGAGCAGTACTTC
TRBV6-5,.,TRBJ2-5,TRBD2,CASEQYGGAPGTQYF,TGTGCCAGCGAACAGTACGGGGGGGCTCCGGGGACCCAGTACTTC